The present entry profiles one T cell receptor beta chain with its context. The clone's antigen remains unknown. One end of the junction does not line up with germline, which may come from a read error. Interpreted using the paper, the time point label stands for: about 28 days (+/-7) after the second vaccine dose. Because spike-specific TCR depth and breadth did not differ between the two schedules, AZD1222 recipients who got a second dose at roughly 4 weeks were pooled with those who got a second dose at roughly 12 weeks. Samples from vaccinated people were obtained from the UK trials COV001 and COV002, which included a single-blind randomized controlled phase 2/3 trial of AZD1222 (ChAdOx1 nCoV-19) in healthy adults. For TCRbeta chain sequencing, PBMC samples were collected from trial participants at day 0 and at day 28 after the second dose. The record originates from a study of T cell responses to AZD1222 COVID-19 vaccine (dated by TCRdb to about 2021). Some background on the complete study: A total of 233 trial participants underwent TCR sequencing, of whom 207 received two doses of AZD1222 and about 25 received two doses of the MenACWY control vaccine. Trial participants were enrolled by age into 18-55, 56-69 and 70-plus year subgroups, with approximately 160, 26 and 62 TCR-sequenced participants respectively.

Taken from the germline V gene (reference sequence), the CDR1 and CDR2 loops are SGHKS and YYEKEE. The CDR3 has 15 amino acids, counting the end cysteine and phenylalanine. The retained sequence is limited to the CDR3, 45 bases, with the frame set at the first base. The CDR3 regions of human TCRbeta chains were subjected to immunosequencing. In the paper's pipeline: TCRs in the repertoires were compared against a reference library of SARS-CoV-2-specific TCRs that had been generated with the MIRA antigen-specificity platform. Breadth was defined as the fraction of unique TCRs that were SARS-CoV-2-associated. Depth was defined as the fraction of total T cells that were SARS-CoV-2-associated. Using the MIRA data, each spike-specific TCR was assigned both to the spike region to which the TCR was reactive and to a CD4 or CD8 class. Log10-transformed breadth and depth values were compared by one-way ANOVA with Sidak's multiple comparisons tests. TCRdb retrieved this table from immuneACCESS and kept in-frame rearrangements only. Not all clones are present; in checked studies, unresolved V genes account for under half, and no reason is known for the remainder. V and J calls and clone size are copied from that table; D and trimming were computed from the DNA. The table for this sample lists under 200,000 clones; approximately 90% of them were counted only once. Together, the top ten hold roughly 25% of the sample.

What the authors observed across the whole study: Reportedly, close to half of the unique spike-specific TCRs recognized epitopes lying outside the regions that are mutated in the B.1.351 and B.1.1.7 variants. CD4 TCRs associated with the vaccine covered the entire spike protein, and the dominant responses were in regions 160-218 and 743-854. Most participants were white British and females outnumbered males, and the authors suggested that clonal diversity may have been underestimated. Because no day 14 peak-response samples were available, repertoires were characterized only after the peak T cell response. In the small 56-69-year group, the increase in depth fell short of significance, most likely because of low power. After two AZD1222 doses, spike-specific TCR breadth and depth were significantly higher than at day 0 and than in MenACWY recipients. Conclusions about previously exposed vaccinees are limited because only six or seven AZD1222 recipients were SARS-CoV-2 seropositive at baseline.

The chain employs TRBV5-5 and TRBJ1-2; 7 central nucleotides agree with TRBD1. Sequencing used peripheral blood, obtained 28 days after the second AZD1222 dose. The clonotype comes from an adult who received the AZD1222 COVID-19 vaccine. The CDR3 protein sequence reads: CASSLSRAGGNLVSF. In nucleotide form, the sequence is TGTGCCAGCAGCTTGAGTCGGGCAGGGGGAAACTTAGTCTCCTTC.